Below, 20 T cell receptor beta chains from the same sample are listed, as sequenced in a study of T cell clonality in common variable immunodeficiency. Some clones are missing from TCRdb's copy, which holds only in-frame ones; the method was immunoSEQ multiplex PCR. There are tens of thousands of clones in the sample, none observed a single time. The sequencing input was peripheral blood mononuclear cells. The receptors stem from a person between 18 and 75 years old in good health.

In its sample, this clone was seen many times. Coverage ceases 3 residues before the CDR3 finishes, and the germline J gene fills in the end. J is TRBJ2-7 and V is TRBV4-1; a weak D match, TRBD1 (6 bases). The ends were cut back, 0 bases at V and 2 bases at J, with 17 bases in the middle. Looked up from germline, CDR1 is MGHRA and CDR2 is YSYEKL. CDR3 size: 17 residues. The sequenced CDR3 bases are TGCGCCAGCAGCCAAGATACGGGTCGGACAGCCACCTACGAG. It yields the protein CASSQDTGRTATYE. The whole CDR3 protein reads CASSQDTGRTATYEQYF.

On this clone: The read ends 3 residues early relative to the CDR3; the germline J gene fills the gap. The chain couples TRBV19 to TRBJ1-2, with a possible D match to TRBD1 (5 bases). The V gene's germline CDR1 is LNHDA and CDR2 SQIVND (reference sequence). CDR3 length: 16 amino acids. The CDR3 sequence is CASSIGGAPTYNDYTF. The part of the CDR3 DNA that was read is TGTGCCAGTAGTATAGGAGGGGCGCCGACCTACAATGAC. The complete variable domain, with remaining parts taken from reference TRBV19 and TRBJ1-2, reads DGGITQSPKYLFRKEGQNVTLSCEQNLNHDAMYWYRQDPGQGLRLIYYSQIVNDFQKGDIAEGYSVSREKKESFPLTVTSAQKNPTAFYLCASSIGGAPTYNDYTFGSGTRLTVV.

The sample holds many counts of this clone. Sequencing ends 3 residues short of the CDR3 end; the germline J gene provides the rest. This chain connects TRBV19 to TRBJ1-2; 10 bases line up with TRBD1. The CDR3 covers 17 residues. CDR1 and CDR2 (germline): LNHDA, SQIVND (reference sequence). V dropped 5 bases and J dropped 4; count of bases not matched to a gene: 13. The CDR3 loop reads CASSGTGELRGTYGYTF. CDR3 bases read: TGTGCCAGTAGTGGGACAGGGGAGCTGAGAGGGACCTATGGC.

This clone was detected many times. The sequence runs out 3 residues before the end of the CDR3; the remainder is reconstructed from the germline J gene. The rearrangement uses TRBV6-2 or TRBV6-3 and TRBJ2-1; the D is unclear. The CDR3 length is 11 residues. The V end was cut by 6 bases, the J end by 8 bases, with 8 bases between. Germline CDR1 reads MNHEY; CDR2 reads SVGEGT. CDR3: CASRISYEQFF. CDR3 DNA (partial): TGTGCCAGCAGGATTAGCTATGAG.

Comment on this clone: Coverage ceases 3 residues before the CDR3 finishes, and the germline J gene fills in the end. The chain combines TRBV7-9 with TRBJ2-7; TRBD1 matches 9 bases. Germline assignment: CDR1 SEHNR and CDR2 FQNEAQ (reference sequence). V shed 5 bases, J shed 1 base, and the junction held 6 bases outside the gene matches. The CDR3 runs 15 residues. CDR3 bases read: TGTGCCAGCAGCGGGGGGACAGGGCCATCCTACGAG. Its translation: CASSGGTGPSYE. The CDR3 in its entirety is CASSGGTGPSYEQYF.

This clone was picked up a small number of times. The sequence runs out 3 residues before the end of the CDR3; the remainder is reconstructed from the germline J gene. The genes are TRBV11-2 and TRBJ2-1; a weak D match, TRBD1 (6 bases). Germline values: CDR1 SGHAT, CDR2 FQNNGV. CDR3 length: 15 residues. The V end was cut by 5 bases, the J end by 7 bases, with 18 bases between. Here the CDR3 reads CASSEDSAIGNEQFF. Partial CDR3 DNA: TGTGCCAGCAGCGAGGACAGCGCAATAGGGAATGAG.

This clone was recorded a few times. The read finishes 3 residues shy of the CDR3 end, and the germline J gene is used to complete it. This chain uses TRBV18 with TRBJ1-1, with TRBD1 as a possible D gene (6 bases). Trimming stripped 5 bases from V and 2 bases from J, with 15 bases between. Germline values: CDR1 KGHSH, CDR2 LQKENI. The CDR3 loop spans 15 amino acids. CDR3 amino acids: CASSTPPRGNTEAFF. CDR3 DNA, as far as it was read: TGTGCCAGCTCAACCCCTCCCAGGGGTAACACTGAA.

Turning to this clone: The CDR3 is cut off 3 residues early in the read; its end comes from the germline J gene. The chain uses TRBV11-2 and TRBJ1-1; tentative D call: TRBD1 (5 bases). The CDR3 sequence is 14 residues long. V gave up 3 bases and J gave up 4 bases, with 12 bases separating them. Germline-derived CDR1 and CDR2 are SGHAT and FQNNGV. The chain's CDR3 is CASSFRGLSTEAFF. The CDR3 bases that were read are TGTGCCAGCAGCTTTCGGGGGTTAAGCACTGAA.

The table lists this clone with a few counts. The read ends 3 residues early relative to the CDR3; the germline J gene fills the gap. The chain carries TRBV2 and TRBJ2-7; 8 nucleotides match TRBD1. The CDR3 totals 14 residues. Germline-derived CDR1 and CDR2 are SNHLY and FYNNEI. V lost 5 bases and J lost 4; bases outside the gene matches: 7. The CDR3 spells CASSTNRGVYEQYF. Incomplete CDR3 DNA: TGTGCCAGCAGTACCAACAGGGGGGTATACGAG. The complete variable domain, with remaining parts taken from reference TRBV2 and TRBJ2-7, reads EPEVTQTPSHQVTQMGQEVILRCVPISNHLYFYWYRQILGQKVEFLVSFYNNEISEKSEIFDDQFSVERPDGSNFTLKIRSTKLEDSAMYFCASSTNRGVYEQYFGPGTRLTVT.

In this sample, this clone turned up many times. Read coverage stops 3 residues before the CDR3 terminus; the germline J gene supplies the remainder. The V and J genes are TRBV29-1 and TRBJ2-4, with 7 bases fitting TRBD1. The CDR3 runs to 12 residues. The germline gives CDR1 SQVTM, CDR2 ANQGSEA. V dropped 6 bases and J dropped 6; count of bases not matched to a gene: 5. The part of the CDR3 DNA that was read is TGCAGCGTAAACAGGGGCACAAACATT. Translating it yields CSVNRGTNI. The whole CDR3 reads CSVNRGTNIQYF.

This clone has at least ten counts. The read stops 3 residues short of the end of the CDR3; the missing end is completed from the germline J gene. The J gene is TRBJ2-3, the V gene TRBV18; D perhaps matches TRBD2 (5 bases). This CDR3 is built from 13 residues. The ends were cut back, 2 bases at V and 6 bases at J, with 9 bases in the middle. The V gene's germline CDR1 is KGHSH and CDR2 LQKENI. The DNA read from the CDR3 is TGTGCCAGCTCACCAAGGACTTTCGATACG. Protein product: CASSPRTFDT. The full CDR3 protein is CASSPRTFDTQYF.

This clone has more than one count but fewer than ten. Sequencing ends 3 residues short of the CDR3 end; the germline J gene provides the rest. V usage is TRBV10-2 and J usage is TRBJ1-5; 7 bases agree with TRBD1. From germline, CDR1 is WSHSY and CDR2 SAAADI. With 3 bases clipped from V and 0 bases from J, the junction kept 11 bases outside the gene matches. The CDR3 runs to 18 residues. CDR3 DNA (partial): TGCGCCAGCAGTGATTTGAGACAGGGACCTTATAGCAATCAGCCC. This sequence encodes CASSDLRQGPYSNQP. The whole CDR3 protein reads CASSDLRQGPYSNQPQHF.

This clone was recorded many times. The CDR3 extends 3 residues past the end of the read, so its final part is completed from the germline J gene. This rearrangement joins TRBV20-1 to TRBJ2-2, with 9 nucleotides matching TRBD1. This CDR3 is 13 amino acids long. Germline V gene lookup returns CDR1 DFQATT and CDR2 SNEGSKA (reference sequence). The chain's CDR3 is CSATAGTGKKLFF. The CDR3 bases that were read are TGCAGTGCTACAGCCGGGACAGGGAAAAAG.

This clone was seen repeatedly, ten times or more. Compared with germline, one end of the junction differs, possibly owing to a read error. The DNA ends 3 residues before the CDR3 does, and the rest of the CDR3 is filled in from the germline J gene. V and J are TRBV4-2 and TRBJ2-3; 11 nucleotides agree with TRBD2. This CDR3 comprises 17 residues. Germline loops: CDR1 LGHNA, CDR2 YNFKEQ. Partial CDR3 DNA: TGCGCCAGCAGCCAGAGCTCCATAGCTAGCGGGAGGGATACG. Its protein product is CASSQSSIASGRDT. The CDR3 as a whole reads CASSQSSIASGRDTQYF.

By share, this clone counts as medium-sized. With the read ending 3 residues before the CDR3 end, the germline J gene is used to fill in that end. The chain uses TRBV20-1 and TRBJ2-1, with 9 bases aligning to TRBD2. The V and J ends lost 3 bases and 6 bases, in that order; junction bases with no gene match: 6. CDR3 length: 14 amino acids. Germline V gene lookup returns CDR1 DFQATT and CDR2 SNEGSKA (reference sequence). Here the CDR3 reads CSASRLADFNEQFF. The part of the CDR3 DNA that was read is TGCAGTGCTAGCCGACTAGCGGACTTCAATGAG.

A few counts support this clone. CDR3 bases read: TGTGCCAGCAGCCTCGATCCTCAAGGGGATGAC. Amino acids: CASSLDPQGDD. The entire CDR3 protein reads CASSLDPQGDDYTF. The chain has TRBV7-9 and TRBJ1-2; tentative D call: TRBD1 (5 bases). Sequencing ends 3 residues short of the CDR3 end; the germline J gene provides the rest. Germline CDR1 SEHNR, CDR2 FQNEAQ (reference sequence). This CDR3 has 14 residues. The full variable domain, rest sourced from reference TRBV7-9 and TRBJ1-2, is DTGVSQNPRHKITKRGQNVTFRCDPISEHNRLYWYRQTLGQGPEFLTYFQNEAQLEKSRLLSDRFSAERPKGSFSTLEIQRTEQGDSAMYLCASSLDPQGDDYTFGSGTRLTVV.

This clone has ten or more counts. The DNA ends 3 residues before the CDR3 does, and the rest of the CDR3 is filled in from the germline J gene. The chain links TRBV20-1 to TRBJ2-2, with a possible D match to TRBD2 (6 bases). Germline CDR1 reads DFQATT; CDR2 reads SNEGSKA (reference sequence). V was clipped by 3 bases and J by 3 bases, with 17 bases between them. The CDR3 loop spans 16 amino acids. Partial CDR3 DNA: TGCAGTGCTAGGGGTAGCGGAGACAACTACACCGGGGAG. Translation gives CSARGSGDNYTGE. The complete CDR3 reads CSARGSGDNYTGELFF.

This clone was recorded many times. Read data end 3 residues before the CDR3 end; the end is taken from the germline J gene. The genes are TRBV20-1 and TRBJ1-1, with D possibly TRBD1 on 6 matching bases. V was pared by 7 bases and J by 4 bases, with 16 bases between. The length of the CDR3 is 13 residues. CDR1 and CDR2 from the germline V gene are DFQATT and SNEGSKA (reference sequence). The chain's CDR3 is CSVIQGSSTEAFF. Partial CDR3 DNA: TGCAGTGTTATACAGGGTTCGAGCACTGAA.

This clone has ten or more counts. The read halts 3 residues ahead of the CDR3 end, with the missing end drawn from the germline J gene. The rearrangement links TRBV20-1 to TRBJ2-7; 9 bases agree with TRBD1. The V gene end was trimmed by 0 bases and the J gene end by 2 bases; junction bases not matched to a gene: 5. The CDR3 spans 15 residues. From germline, CDR1 is DFQATT and CDR2 SNEGSKA (reference sequence). The chain's CDR3 is CSARDGTGNAYEQYF. Partial CDR3 DNA: TGCAGTGCTAGAGACGGGACAGGGAATGCCTACGAG.

On this clone itself: The read halts 3 residues ahead of the CDR3 end, with the missing end drawn from the germline J gene. The V and J genes are TRBV13 and TRBJ1-5, with TRBD1 identical over 8 bases. This CDR3 is built from 17 residues. The J segment lost 6 bases and the V segment lost 0 bases, leaving 10 bases of the junction unmatched. Germline loops: CDR1 PRHDT, CDR2 FYEKMQ (reference sequence). The CDR3 here is CASSLGPPRRGRQPQHF. CDR3 DNA (partial): TGTGCCAGCAGCTTAGGCCCCCCCCGCAGGGGGCGTCAGCCC.